These 17 T cell receptor beta chains were sequenced from one sample in a study of post-analysis software for immune sequencing data. Regarding the study as a whole: With TRBV5-6, TRBV5-1 and TRBV20-1 included, about 5 TRBV segments were more frequent in patients than in controls.

The antigens these receptors bind are not known. Tagging with unique molecular identifiers was a feature of the TCR beta cDNA libraries. A single record per CDR3 protein comes from TCRdb applying MiXCR to the PCR reads. Of under 900,000 distinct CDR3 sequences listed, roughly 50% are singletons. The specimen sequenced was blood. The origin of the receptors is a girl between 10 and 17 years old with multiple sclerosis.

The chain has TRBV5-1 and TRBJ1-1, with D uncertain. Germline CDR1 and CDR2: SGHRS and YFSETQ. The CDR3 loop spans 16 amino acids. The V end was cut by 2 bases, the J end by 0 bases, with 14 bases between. CDR3 amino acids: CASSFSQTLMNTEAFF. The CDR3 DNA sequence: TGCGCCAGCAGCTTCAGCCAAACCCTTATGAACACTGAAGCTTTCTTT.

The sample holds a few counts of this clonotype. The chain employs TRBV21-1 and TRBJ2-7; the D call TRBD1 from the table was never checked on the DNA. TRBV21-1 is a recognized pseudogene. This CDR3 is 17 amino acids long. This CDR3 is CASSEAETGPSSYEQYF. CDR3 in DNA: TGTGCCAGCAGCGAGGCCGAGACAGGGCCAAGCTCCTACGAGCAGTACTTC.

This clonotype was found a few times. The chain links TRBV7-2 to TRBJ2-3; 8 positions match TRBD2. Losses at the gene ends were 5 bases for V and 2 bases for J; bases not matched to a gene: 9. Germline V gives CDR1 SGHTA, CDR2 FQGNSA. This CDR3 comprises 16 residues. Written as DNA, the CDR3 is TGTGCCAGCAGCCGCTTGGGGCGGGAGGTCACAGATACGCAGTATTTT. It is translated as CASSRLGREVTDTQYF.

This chain joins TRBV29-1 and TRBJ2-1; no reliable D call. There are 8 residues in the CDR3. V was shortened by 7 bases and J by 10 bases, with 5 bases between the two germline ends. Germline lookup yields CDR1 SQVTM and CDR2 ANQGSEA. In DNA form, the CDR3 reads TGCAGCGAGGGCGAGCAGTTCTTC. This gives the protein CSEGEQFF.

This sequence joins TRBV19 and TRBJ1-1, with D unclear. CDR1 is LNHDA, CDR2 SQIVND, per germline (reference sequence). CDR3 length: 13 residues. V lost 3 bases to trimming and J lost 6 bases, with 11 bases between them. CDR3 residues: CASSIWNNPEAFF. The CDR3 nucleotides are TGTGCCAGTAGTATCTGGAACAACCCTGAAGCTTTCTTT. Full variable domain (rest looked up from reference TRBV19 and TRBJ1-1): DGGITQSPKYLFRKEGQNVTLSCEQNLNHDAMYWYRQDPGQGLRLIYYSQIVNDFQKGDIAEGYSVSREKKESFPLTVTSAQKNPTAFYLCASSIWNNPEAFFGQGTRLTVV.

The chain is built from TRBV12-3 or TRBV12-4 and TRBJ1-2; 8 nucleotides line up with TRBD1. The CDR3 is 14 residues long. J gave up 6 bases and V 6 bases, and 9 bases lay outside the gene matches. The CDR3 DNA reads as TGTGCCAGCAGAACCACCGCGACAGGGGATGGCTACACCTTC. As protein: CASRTTATGDGYTF.

This chain links TRBV20-1 with TRBJ2-4; D possibly uses TRBD1 or TRBD2 (5 bases each). The CDR3 is 11 amino acids. Germline values: CDR1 DFQATT, CDR2 SNEGSKA (reference sequence). Trimming took 5 bases from V and 14 from J, leaving 16 bases between them. CDR3 sequence (DNA): TGCAGTGCTCTCCGGGACCTCACCGAGTACTTC. Translation gives CSALRDLTEYF.

The chain recombines TRBV11-2 with TRBJ1-2, with TRBD1 matching over 7 bases. The J segment lost 4 bases and the V segment lost 2 bases, leaving 13 bases of the junction unmatched. The CDR3 spans 17 residues. Germline values: CDR1 SGHAT, CDR2 FQNNGV. In DNA form, the CDR3 reads TGTGCCAGCAGCTTAAAGGGGACAGAGCCATTTATCTATGGCTACACCTTC. This translates into CASSLKGTEPFIYGYTF.

V usage is TRBV29-1 and J usage is TRBJ1-1; no reliable D call. The germline CDR1 and CDR2 sequences are SQVTM and ANQGSEA. Between the trimmed V and J ends, which lost 1 base and 0 bases, there was a span of 18 bases. The length of the CDR3 is 17 residues. DNA of the CDR3: TGCAGCGTTGAAGGCTGGACTCAGGCCCCAATGAACACTGAAGCTTTCTTT. This sequence encodes CSVEGWTQAPMNTEAFF. The whole variable domain, filled in from reference TRBV29-1 and TRBJ1-1, reads SAVISQKPSRDICQRGTSLTIQCQVDSQVTMMFWYRQQPGQSLTLIATANQGSEATYESGFVIDKFPISRPNLTFSTLTVSNMSPEDSSIYLCSVEGWTQAPMNTEAFFGQGTRLTVV.

The chain joins TRBV7-9 to TRBJ2-6, with 10 bases lining up with TRBD1. This CDR3 region has 19 residues. J lost 0 bases, V lost 5 bases, and 10 bases had no gene match. Germline V lookup: CDR1 SEHNR, CDR2 FQNEAQ (reference sequence). The CDR3 DNA sequence: TGTGCCAGCAGCCCGCTGAGGGACAGGGGAACCTCTGGGGCCAACGTCCTGACTTTC. It translates to CASSPLRDRGTSGANVLTF.

The chain joins TRBV25-1 to TRBJ1-6; D might be TRBD1 (5 bases). V was cut by 5 bases and J by 9 bases, with 29 bases left in between. Germline V gives CDR1 MGHDK, CDR2 SYGVNS. The CDR3 contains 19 residues. CDR3 amino acids: CASSLRGARTTPGGSPLHF. CDR3 bases: TGTGCCAGCAGTCTCAGAGGGGCGCGGACCACGCCCGGGGGTTCACCCCTCCACTTT.

The chain carries TRBV7-9 and TRBJ2-3; tentatively, D is TRBD2 (6 bases). V gave up 3 bases and J gave up 2 bases, with 18 bases separating them. Germline values: CDR1 SEHNR, CDR2 FQNEAQ (reference sequence). CDR3 length: 17 amino acids. CDR3 region: CASSFSGTQPITDTQYF. The CDR3 DNA follows: TGTGCCAGCAGCTTTTCCGGGACTCAACCCATCACAGATACGCAGTATTTT.

V gene TRBV20-1 combines with J gene TRBJ2-1, with TRBD2 matching over 8 bases. The germline CDR1 and CDR2 sequences are DFQATT and SNEGSKA (reference sequence). The CDR3 runs 14 residues. This chain's CDR3 is CSATKNGGGNEQFF. The CDR3, as DNA: TGCAGCGCAACTAAAAACGGGGGGGGCAATGAGCAGTTCTTC.

This chain connects TRBV20-1 to TRBJ2-7, with 8 bases matching TRBD1. CDR3 length: 15 amino acids. Trimming took 0 bases from V and 2 from J; bases not matched to a gene: 6. Germline V gene data show CDR1 as DFQATT and CDR2 as SNEGSKA (reference sequence). CDR3 in amino acids: CSARDPQGVAYEQYF. CDR3 coding DNA: TGCAGTGCTAGAGACCCACAGGGGGTGGCCTACGAGCAGTACTTC.

This clonotype was detected a few times. This sequence joins TRBV12-3 or TRBV12-4 and TRBJ2-5; 7 nucleotides align to TRBD2. V lost 4 bases to trimming and J lost 2 bases; unmatched junction nucleotides: 4. The CDR3 loop spans 14 amino acids. The CDR3 loop reads CASSSWGGQETQYF. In nucleotides, the CDR3 is TGTGCCAGCAGTTCGTGGGGGGGTCAAGAGACCCAGTACTTC.

The chain has TRBV19 and TRBJ2-7, with D unclear. The DNA matches TRBJ2-5 better at its end, which makes the J call doubtful. Germline V lookup: CDR1 LNHDA, CDR2 SQIVND (reference sequence). The CDR3 runs to 14 residues. CDR3 protein: CASLGYRGTETQYF. The CDR3 DNA is TGTGCCAGTTTGGGTTACAGAGGCACGGAGACCCAGTACTTC.

The rearrangement links TRBV12-3 or TRBV12-4 to TRBJ2-7; 8 nucleotides line up with TRBD2. The CDR3 totals 15 residues. V gave up 2 bases and J gave up 0 bases; unmatched junction bases: 3. For the CDR3, the DNA is TGTGCCAGCAGTTTAAGCGGGAGTACCTCCTACGAGCAGTACTTC. Residues: CASSLSGSTSYEQYF.